These 6 T cell receptor beta chains came from one sample sequenced in a study of CXCR3-negative and CXCR3-positive naive CD8 T cells. Study-wide results and limits: Greater hydrophobicity was found in TRB CDR3s of CXCR3-positive naive cells than of CXCR3-negative naive cells.

UMI labels and 5' RACE were used to prepare the TRB cDNA libraries. TCRdb re-called the 5' RACE reads, yielding one record per CDR3 amino acid sequence without DNA. The data show around 60,000 distinct CDR3 sequences, and the top ten clones hold about 0.8%. These receptors lack a known antigen. The sequenced sample consisted of naive CXCR3+ CD8+ T cells from blood. Subset described: CD45RO-CCR7+CD27+CD95- naive CD8+ T cells expressing CXCR3 (TNR3+). These receptors were taken from a human donor in good health. Some clones in this sample may be carry-over from other donors' samples.

The chain recombines TRBV6-2 or TRBV6-3 with TRBJ2-7. CDR1 and CDR2 (germline): MNHEY, SVGEGT. CDR3 length: 12 residues. The CDR3 reads CASSGRTYEQYF.

V gene TRBV7-9 combines with J gene TRBJ2-3. This CDR3 is 13 amino acids long. From germline, CDR1 is SEHNR and CDR2 FQNEAQ (reference sequence). CDR3: CATELASTDTQYF.

The gene calls are TRBV6-5 and TRBJ2-1; TCRdb's D call, TRBD2, is unchecked because there is no DNA. The CDR3 totals 15 residues. Germline assignment: CDR1 MNHEY and CDR2 SVGAGI. This chain's CDR3 is CASSPGTSGYNEQFF.

The rearrangement links TRBV29-1 to TRBJ2-5. The CDR3 covers 12 residues. Germline CDR1 SQVTM, CDR2 ANQGSEA. CDR3 sequence: CSVDFEEETQYF.

The V call is TRBV9, the J call TRBJ2-5; TCRdb's D call of TRBD1 is untestable without DNA. The CDR3 sequence is 14 residues long. The germline V gene has CDR1 SGDLS and CDR2 YYNGEE. The CDR3 loop is CASSGQGDQETQYF.

V gene TRBV6-5 combines with J gene TRBJ1-6. The CDR3 consists of 13 residues. CDR1 is MNHEY, CDR2 SVGAGI, per germline. The CDR3 loop reads CASTPEINSPLHF.